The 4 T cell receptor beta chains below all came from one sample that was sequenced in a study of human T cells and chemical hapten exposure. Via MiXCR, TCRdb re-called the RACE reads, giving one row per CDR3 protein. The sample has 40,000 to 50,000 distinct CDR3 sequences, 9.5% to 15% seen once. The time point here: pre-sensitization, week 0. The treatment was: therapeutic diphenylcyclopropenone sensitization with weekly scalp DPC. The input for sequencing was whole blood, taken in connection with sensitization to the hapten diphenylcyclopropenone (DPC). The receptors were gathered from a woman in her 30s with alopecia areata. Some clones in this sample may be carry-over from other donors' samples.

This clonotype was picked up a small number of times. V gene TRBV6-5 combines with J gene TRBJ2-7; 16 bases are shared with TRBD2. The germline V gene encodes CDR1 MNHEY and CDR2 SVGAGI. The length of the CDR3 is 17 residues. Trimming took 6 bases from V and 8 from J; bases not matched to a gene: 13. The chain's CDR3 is CASSRGLAGGLALKQYF. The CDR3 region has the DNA TGTGCCAGCAGCCGGGGACTAGCGGGAGGGCTAGCCTTAAAGCAGTACTTC.

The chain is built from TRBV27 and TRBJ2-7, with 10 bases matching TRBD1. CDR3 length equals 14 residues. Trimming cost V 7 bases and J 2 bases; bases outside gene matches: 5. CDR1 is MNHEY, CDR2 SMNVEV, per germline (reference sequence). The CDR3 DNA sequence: TGTGCCAGCACCAGGACAGGGGGAGCCTACGAGCAGTACTTC. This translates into CASTRTGGAYEQYF.

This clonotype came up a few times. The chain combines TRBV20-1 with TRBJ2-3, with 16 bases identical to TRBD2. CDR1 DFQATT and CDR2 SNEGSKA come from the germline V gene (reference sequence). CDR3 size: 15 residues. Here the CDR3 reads CTGTSGRAVKDTQYF. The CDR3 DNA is TGCACTGGGACTAGCGGGAGGGCCGTGAAAGATACGCAGTATTTT.

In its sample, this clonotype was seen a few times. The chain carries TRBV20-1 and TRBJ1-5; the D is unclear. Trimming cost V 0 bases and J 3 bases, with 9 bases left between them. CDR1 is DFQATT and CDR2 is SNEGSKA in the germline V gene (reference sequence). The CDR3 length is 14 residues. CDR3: CSARERGNNQPQHF. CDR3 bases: TGCAGTGCTAGAGAAAGAGGGAACAATCAGCCCCAGCATTTT.